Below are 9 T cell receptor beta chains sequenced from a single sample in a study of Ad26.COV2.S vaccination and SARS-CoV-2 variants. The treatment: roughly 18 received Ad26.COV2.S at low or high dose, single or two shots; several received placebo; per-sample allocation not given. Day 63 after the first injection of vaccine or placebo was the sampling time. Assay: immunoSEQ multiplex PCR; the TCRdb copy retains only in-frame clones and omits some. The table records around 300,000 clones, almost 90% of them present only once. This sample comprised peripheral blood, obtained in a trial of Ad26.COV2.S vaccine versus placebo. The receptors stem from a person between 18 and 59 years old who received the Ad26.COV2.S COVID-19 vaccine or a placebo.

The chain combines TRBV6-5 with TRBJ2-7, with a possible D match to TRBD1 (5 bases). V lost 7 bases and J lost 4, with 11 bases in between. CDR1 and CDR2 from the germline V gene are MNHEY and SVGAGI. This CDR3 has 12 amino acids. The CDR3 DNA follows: TGTGCCAGCAATATCAGGGTTTACGAGCAGTACTTC. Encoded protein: CASNIRVYEQYF.

The CDR3 sequence is CASSFDGTGYEQYF. DNA for the CDR3: TGTGCCAGCAGCTTTGATGGGACAGGCTACGAGCAGTACTTC. The genes are TRBV13 and TRBJ2-7, with 8 bases identical to TRBD1. The CDR3 totals 14 residues. Unmatched junction bases numbered 4, after V lost 3 bases and J lost 3 bases. The V gene's germline CDR1 is PRHDT and CDR2 FYEKMQ (reference sequence).

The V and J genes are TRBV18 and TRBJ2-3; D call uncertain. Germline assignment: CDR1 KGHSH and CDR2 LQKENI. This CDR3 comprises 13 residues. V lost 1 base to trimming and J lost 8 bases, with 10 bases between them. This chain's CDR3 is CASSPQGTLTQYF. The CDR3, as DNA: TGTGCCAGCTCACCACAGGGTACACTTACGCAGTATTTT.

The CDR3 spells CASSQLPLASYGYTF. The CDR3, as DNA: TGTGCCAGCAGCCAACTACCTTTGGCAAGCTATGGCTACACCTTC. This chain connects TRBV27 to TRBJ1-2, with D uncertain. V dropped 6 bases and J dropped 4 bases, with 18 bases sitting between them. The CDR3 length is 15 residues. Germline CDR1 is MNHEY and CDR2 is SMNVEV (reference sequence).

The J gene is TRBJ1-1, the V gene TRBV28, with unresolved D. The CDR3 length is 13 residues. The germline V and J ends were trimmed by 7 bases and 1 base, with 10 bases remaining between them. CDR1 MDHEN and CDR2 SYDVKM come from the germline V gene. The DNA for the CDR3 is TGTGCCAGCATTGTTCAGCAGAACACTGAAGCTTTCTTT. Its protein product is CASIVQQNTEAFF. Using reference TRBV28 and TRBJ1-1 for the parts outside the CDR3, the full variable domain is DVKVTQSSRYLVKRTGEKVFLECVQDMDHENMFWYRQDPGLGLRLIYFSYDVKMKEKGDIPEGYSVSREKKERFSLILESASTNQTSMYLCASIVQQNTEAFFGQGTRLTVV.

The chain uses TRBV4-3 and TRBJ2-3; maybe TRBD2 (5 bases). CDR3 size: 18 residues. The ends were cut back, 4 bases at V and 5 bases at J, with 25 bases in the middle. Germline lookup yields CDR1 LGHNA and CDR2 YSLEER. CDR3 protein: CASSPYLSGESPGDTQYF. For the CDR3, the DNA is TGCGCCAGCAGCCCCTACCTCTCTGGGGAGAGCCCTGGAGATACGCAGTATTTT.

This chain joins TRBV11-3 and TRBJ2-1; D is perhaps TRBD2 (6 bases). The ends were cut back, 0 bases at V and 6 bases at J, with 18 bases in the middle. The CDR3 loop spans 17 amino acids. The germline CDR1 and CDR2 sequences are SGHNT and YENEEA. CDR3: CASSLDLAGRGVNEQFF. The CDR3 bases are TGTGCCAGCAGCTTAGATCTGGCGGGGCGAGGGGTCAATGAGCAGTTCTTC. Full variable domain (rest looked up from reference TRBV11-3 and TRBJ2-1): EAGVVQSPRYKIIEKKQPVAFWCNPISGHNTLYWYLQNLGQGPELLIRYENEEAVDDSQLPKDRFSAERLKGVDSTLKIQPAELGDSAVYLCASSLDLAGRGVNEQFFGPGTRLTVL.

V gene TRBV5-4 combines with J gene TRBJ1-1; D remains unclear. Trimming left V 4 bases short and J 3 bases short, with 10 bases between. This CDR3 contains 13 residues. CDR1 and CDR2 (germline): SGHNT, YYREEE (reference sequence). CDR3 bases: TGTGCCAGCAGCCCCGACACTTACACTGAAGCTTTCTTT. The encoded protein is CASSPDTYTEAFF.

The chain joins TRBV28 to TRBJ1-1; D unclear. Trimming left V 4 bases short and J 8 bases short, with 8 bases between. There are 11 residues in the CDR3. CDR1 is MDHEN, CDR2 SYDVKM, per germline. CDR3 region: CASSWASEAFF. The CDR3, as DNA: TGTGCCAGCAGTTGGGCGTCCGAAGCTTTCTTT.